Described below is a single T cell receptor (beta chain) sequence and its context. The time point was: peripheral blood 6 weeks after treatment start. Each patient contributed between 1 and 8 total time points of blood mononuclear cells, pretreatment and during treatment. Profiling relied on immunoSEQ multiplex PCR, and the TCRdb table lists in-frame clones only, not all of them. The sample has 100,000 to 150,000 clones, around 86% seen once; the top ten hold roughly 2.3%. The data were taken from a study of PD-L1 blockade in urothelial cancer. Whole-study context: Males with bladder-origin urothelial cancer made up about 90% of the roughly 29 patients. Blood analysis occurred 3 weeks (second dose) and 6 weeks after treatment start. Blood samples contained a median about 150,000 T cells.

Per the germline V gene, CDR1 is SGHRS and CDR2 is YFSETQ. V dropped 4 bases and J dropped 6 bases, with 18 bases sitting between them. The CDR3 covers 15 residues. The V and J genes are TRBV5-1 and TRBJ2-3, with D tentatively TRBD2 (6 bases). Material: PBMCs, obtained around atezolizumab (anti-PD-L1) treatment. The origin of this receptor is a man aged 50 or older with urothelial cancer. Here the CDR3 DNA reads TGCGCCAGCAGCCCGGCGACGGGAGCCGGCGATACGCAGTATTTT. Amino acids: CASSPATGAGDTQYF.